A single sample gave rise to the 4 T cell receptor beta chains below, sequenced in a study of tumor and adjacent non-tumor tissue in lung cancer. RNA was extracted from bulk tissue without any cell sorting. This non-tumor lung sample came from over 3 cm beyond the tumor edge. Three rounds of nested PCR, following a modified ARM-PCR protocol, produced the TCRbeta library. TCRdb called the multiplex PCR reads again in MiXCR, with one record for every CDR3 protein. The sample has about 110,000 distinct CDR3 sequences, 60% to 65% seen once. Material: distant non-tumor lung tissue. The receptor source for this set is a man in his fifties or sixties with non-small cell lung cancer.

This clonotype turned up a few times. The junction departs from germline at one end; a sequencing error may be responsible. DNA of the CDR3: TGTGCCAGCAACTTAGATGCGGGAGACGAAGAGACTCTGTACTTC. Translating it yields CASNLDAGDEETLYF. The genes are TRBV11-3 and TRBJ2-5, with 7 bases fitting TRBD2. Germline CDR1 reads SGHNT; CDR2 reads YENEEA. This CDR3 spans 15 amino acids.

The gene calls are TRBV29-1 and TRBJ2-3; unclear D gene. The CDR3 is made up of 12 amino acids. V lost 7 bases, J lost 9 bases, and 17 bases lay in between. Per the germline V gene, CDR1 is SQVTM and CDR2 is ANQGSEA. The CDR3 DNA sequence: TGCAGCGGTCAGCTCGGTGTCACGACGCAGTATTTT. Its protein is CSGQLGVTTQYF.

The genes are TRBV5-1 and TRBJ2-7; D remains ambiguous. Per the germline V gene, CDR1 is SGHRS and CDR2 is YFSETQ. This CDR3 has 13 amino acids. Trimming took off 1 base at V and 4 bases at J, with 9 bases between the two ends. The CDR3, as DNA: TGCGCCAGCAGCTTGACGAGAGATTACGAGCAGTACTTC. Its translation is CASSLTRDYEQYF.

This clonotype was found many times. This sequence joins TRBV10-1 and TRBJ2-5; 9 bases line up with TRBD1. CDR3 length: 17 residues. The V gene end was trimmed by 0 bases and the J gene end by 5 bases; junction bases not matched to a gene: 10. Germline V gives CDR1 WNHNN, CDR2 SYGVQD (reference sequence). CDR3 coding DNA: TGCGCCAGCAGTGAGTCCGTCGGACAGGGGAGGAAGGAGACCCAGTACTTC. Translating gives CASSESVGQGRKETQYF.